What follows describes a single TCR beta chain. TCRdb's table, derived via immunoSEQ multiplex PCR, lists solely in-frame clones and lacks some. The sample yields 120,000 or so clones, 85% to 90% seen once. CDR3 length equals 13 residues. Deletions cut 7 bases from V and 8 bases from J, with 15 bases between. Germline loops: CDR1 LNHDA, CDR2 SQIVND (reference sequence). These data are taken from a study of control samples from healthy donors and cancer patients. What was sequenced was PBMCs. The rearrangement uses TRBV19 and TRBJ2-1; D remains ambiguous. This TCR came from an older woman with lung cancer. Here the CDR3 reads CASKRAGRHEQFF. CDR3 sequence (DNA): TGTGCCAGTAAAAGGGCCGGTCGACATGAGCAGTTCTTC.